This T cell receptor (beta chain) stems from a study of tumor-infiltrating lymphocytes in primary liver carcinoma. Study-wide context: The patient group consisted of men and women aged 30 to 69 years. Findings and caveats of the study: Tumors significantly exceeded blood in top-250-clone fraction (p = 0.039). Only about 7.5-24% of top clones appeared in all five tumor regions.

Without any cell sorting, 20-30 mg of bulk tissue yielded co-extracted RNA and DNA. Per tumor, sampling covered five separate regions. TCR beta cDNA was prepared out of roughly 520 ng total RNA by means of a constant-region primer. Researchers made the TCR beta libraries by running three nested multiplex PCR rounds with slightly modified ARM-PCR. In the first two PCR rounds, TRBV1-TRBV30 forward primers were paired with a C-beta reverse primer, and each round lasted roughly 10 cycles. Each CDR3 protein gets one entry after TCRdb re-called the multiplex PCR reads with MiXCR. The sample lists more than 75,000 distinct CDR3 sequences, approximately 72% seen once, with 19% in the top ten. The CDR3 has 13 amino acids. Germline CDR1 is MGHDK and CDR2 is SYGVNS. V was shortened by 2 bases and J by 6 bases, with 5 bases between the two germline ends. Points on this clonotype: The target antigen is unknown. No conserved phenylalanine or tryptophan is present at the end of the CDR3, so a read error is the likely explanation.

V is TRBV25-1 and J is TRBJ1-6; D not resolved. The source material was liver tumor tissue from sampling region 1. Described subset: tumor region T1, superior pole. This receptor was taken from a man aged 35 to 55 with primary liver carcinoma and hepatitis B virus infection. The CDR3 nucleotides are TGTGCCAGCAGTGAACAGCCTAATTCACCCCTCCACCTT. Encoded protein: CASSEQPNSPLHL.